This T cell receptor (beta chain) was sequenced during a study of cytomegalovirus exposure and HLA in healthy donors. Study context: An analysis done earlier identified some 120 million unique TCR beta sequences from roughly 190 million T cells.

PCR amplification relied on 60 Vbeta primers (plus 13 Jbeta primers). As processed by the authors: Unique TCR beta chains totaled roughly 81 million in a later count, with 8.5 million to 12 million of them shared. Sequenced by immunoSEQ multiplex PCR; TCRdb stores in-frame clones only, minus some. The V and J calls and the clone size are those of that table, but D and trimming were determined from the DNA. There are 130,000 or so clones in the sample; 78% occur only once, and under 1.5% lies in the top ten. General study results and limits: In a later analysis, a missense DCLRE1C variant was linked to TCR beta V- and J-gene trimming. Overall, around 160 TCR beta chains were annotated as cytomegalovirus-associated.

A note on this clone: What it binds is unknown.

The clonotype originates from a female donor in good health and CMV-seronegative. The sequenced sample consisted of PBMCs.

The CDR3 DNA reads TGTGCCTGGAGTGTCAGGGGGATTCCGGGTACTGAAGCTTTCTTT. It codes for CAWSVRGIPGTEAFF. This chain joins TRBV30 and TRBJ1-1; TRBD1 agrees at 7 bases. The CDR3 length is 15 residues. Germline V gives CDR1 GTSNPN, CDR2 SVGIG (reference sequence). Trimming took 0 bases from V and 5 from J; bases not matched to a gene: 9.